The 28 T cell receptor beta chains in this list originate from one sample, sequenced in a study of OX40 agonist ivuxolimab in advanced cancers. Sequencing was performed with immunoSEQ multiplex PCR; in TCRdb, only in-frame clones are kept and a portion is missing. The table shows some 86,000 clones, with approximately 92% occurring only once. The sequencing here drew on CD4+ or CD8+ T cells sorted from blood, taken in a trial of the OX40 agonist ivuxolimab. These receptor sequences come from an adult with an advanced solid tumor such as melanoma, head and neck, liver or kidney cancer.

This clone was detected only once. The CDR3 loop reads CASSDSVYSYEQYF. The CDR3 bases are TGTGCCAGCAGTGATAGCGTGTACTCCTACGAGCAGTACTTC. This chain uses TRBV7-9 with TRBJ2-7; D may be TRBD2 (5 bases). Trimming shortened V by 6 bases and J by 0 bases, and 12 bases separated the two germline ends. The CDR3 spans 14 residues. Germline-derived CDR1 and CDR2 are SEHNR and FQNEAQ (reference sequence).

The rearrangement uses TRBV7-9 and TRBJ2-7, with 10 bases fitting TRBD1. Germline trimming cut 5 bases from V and 6 bases from J; bases unmatched to any gene: 10. CDR1 and CDR2 from the germline V gene are SEHNR and FQNEAQ (reference sequence). The length of the CDR3 is 15 residues. The CDR3, as DNA: TGTGCCAGCAGCCACCGGGACAGGGGCGAAGGCGAGCAGTACTTC. It is translated as CASSHRDRGEGEQYF.

The V and J genes are TRBV30 and TRBJ1-4, with D hard to call. Germline V gives CDR1 GTSNPN, CDR2 SVGIG (reference sequence). The V end was cut by 3 bases, the J end by 8 bases, with 10 bases between. The CDR3 contains 12 residues. In nucleotides, the CDR3 is TGTGCCTGGAGCCCGGAGCGAGAAAAACTGTTTTTT. It codes for CAWSPEREKLFF.

The chain recombines TRBV28 with TRBJ1-2; D might be TRBD1 (5 bases). V was cut by 10 bases and J by 6 bases, with 12 bases left in between. This CDR3 region has 11 residues. The germline V gene has CDR1 MDHEN and CDR2 SYDVKM. CDR3 protein: CAITGTDGYTF. The CDR3 DNA reads TGTGCCATAACCGGGACGGATGGCTACACCTTC.

V and J are TRBV2 and TRBJ2-1; no clear D. The CDR3 sequence is 14 residues long. Germline V gene sequence: CDR1 SNHLY, CDR2 FYNNEI. The V gene lost 2 bases and the J gene lost 4 bases, with 9 bases spanning the gap. The DNA for the CDR3 is TGTGCCAGCAGTGAATTAGTCGGGTACAATGAGCAGTTCTTC. Amino acids: CASSELVGYNEQFF.

The chain joins TRBV10-3 to TRBJ1-4; 7 bases line up with TRBD1. CDR3 length: 17 amino acids. V lost 3 bases to trimming and J lost 2 bases; unmatched junction nucleotides: 9. Per germline, CDR1 ENHRY and CDR2 SYGVKD. The CDR3: CAISDGQGGNTNEKLFF. Here the CDR3 DNA reads TGTGCCATCAGTGATGGGCAGGGGGGAAATACTAATGAAAAACTGTTTTTT.

V is TRBV7-3 and J is TRBJ2-3, with TRBD2 identical over 10 bases. This CDR3 is 14 amino acids long. J was trimmed by 4 bases and V by 5 bases; bases with no gene match: 3. Germline V gene lookup returns CDR1 SGHTA and CDR2 FQGTGA. In nucleotides, the CDR3 is TGTGCCAGCAGCCCGGGGACTAGCGCAGATACGCAGTATTTT. Translation gives CASSPGTSADTQYF. The variable domain in full, completed from reference TRBV7-3 and TRBJ2-3, reads GAGVSQTPSNKVTEKGKYVELRCDPISGHTALYWYRQSLGQGPEFLIYFQGTGAADDSGLPNDRFFAVRPEGSVSTLKIQRTERGDSAVYLCASSPGTSADTQYFGPGTRLTVL.

The V gene is TRBV27, the J gene TRBJ2-2; D possibly corresponds to TRBD2 (6 bases). The CDR3 is made up of 15 amino acids. Germline CDR1 and CDR2: MNHEY and SMNVEV (reference sequence). V was pared by 5 bases and J by 3 bases, with 13 bases between. In nucleotides, the CDR3 is TGTGCCAGCAGTCTCCTAGCGCGGGACACCGGGGAGCTGTTTTTT. It encodes CASSLLARDTGELFF.

Only one count was recorded for this clone. The J gene is TRBJ2-3, the V gene TRBV10-3, with 9 bases lining up with TRBD1. CDR3 size: 15 residues. CDR1 ENHRY and CDR2 SYGVKD come from the germline V gene. V was pared by 6 bases and J by 0 bases, with 4 bases of the junction left unmatched. CDR3 DNA sequence: TGTGCCATCAGCGACAGGGGGACAAGCACAGATACGCAGTATTTT. This gives the protein CAISDRGTSTDTQYF.

This clone was recorded once. V usage is TRBV28 and J usage is TRBJ2-5; no reliable D call. The better agreement between TRBJ2-7 and the DNA end casts doubt on the J call. The CDR3 has 10 amino acids. Germline V gene sequence: CDR1 MDHEN, CDR2 SYDVKM. The CDR3: CASRKYEQYF. In DNA form, the CDR3 reads TGTGCCAGCAGGAAGTACGAGCAGTACTTC.

The J gene is TRBJ1-1, the V gene TRBV18; TRBD1 might be the D (5 bases). The V end was cut by 0 bases, the J end by 10 bases, with 9 bases between. The CDR3 sequence is 12 residues long. Germline CDR1 and CDR2: KGHSH and LQKENI. In nucleotides, the CDR3 is TGTGCCAGCTCACCACCGGGGCGCGCAGCTTTCTTT. It codes for CASSPPGRAAFF.

V and J are TRBV5-6 and TRBJ2-7, with unresolved D. V was trimmed by 5 bases and J by 3 bases, leaving 15 bases between them. CDR1 is SGHDT and CDR2 is YYEEEE in the germline V gene. This CDR3 is 14 amino acids long. The CDR3 coding sequence is TGTGCCAGCAGGGTCGGCGTTGGCGGCTACGAGCAGTACTTC. It translates to CASRVGVGGYEQYF.

The V gene is TRBV7-3, the J gene TRBJ2-3; D may be TRBD1 (6 bases). The V end lost 9 bases, the J end lost 4 bases, and 11 bases lay between the germline ends. This CDR3 contains 12 residues. Germline lookup yields CDR1 SGHTA and CDR2 FQGTGA. This chain's CDR3 is CASKQGADTQYF. In DNA form, the CDR3 reads TGTGCCAGTAAACAGGGCGCAGATACGCAGTATTTT. Variable domain in full (rest from reference TRBV7-3 and TRBJ2-3): GAGVSQTPSNKVTEKGKYVELRCDPISGHTALYWYRQSLGQGPEFLIYFQGTGAADDSGLPNDRFFAVRPEGSVSTLKIQRTERGDSAVYLCASKQGADTQYFGPGTRLTVL.

This sequence joins TRBV19 and TRBJ2-1, with TRBD2 identical over 7 bases. Germline CDR1 is LNHDA and CDR2 is SQIVND (reference sequence). Trimming removed 6 bases from V and 3 bases from J; junction bases left unmatched: 5. The CDR3 length is 14 residues. CDR3 DNA: TGTGCCAGTAGATTGAGCGGGATCTACAATGAGCAGTTCTTC. Amino acids: CASRLSGIYNEQFF.

V usage is TRBV28 and J usage is TRBJ2-3, with a tentative D call TRBD2 (7 bases). The germline gives CDR1 MDHEN, CDR2 SYDVKM. The CDR3 is 14 residues long. Trimming removed 8 bases from V and 4 bases from J, with 16 bases in between. As DNA, the CDR3 is TGTGCCAGCTCTCATGGGGGGGGCCCAGATACGCAGTATTTT. Residues: CASSHGGGPDTQYF. The full variable domain, its missing parts supplied by reference TRBV28 and TRBJ2-3, is DVKVTQSSRYLVKRTGEKVFLECVQDMDHENMFWYRQDPGLGLRLIYFSYDVKMKEKGDIPEGYSVSREKKERFSLILESASTNQTSMYLCASSHGGGPDTQYFGPGTRLTVL.

The gene calls are TRBV19 and TRBJ2-6; TRBD1 aligns across 8 bases. Germline CDR1 is LNHDA and CDR2 is SQIVND (reference sequence). With V trimmed by 3 bases and J by 2 bases, 9 bases remained unmatched. This CDR3 has 18 amino acids. This chain's CDR3 is CASSMVGQGSPGANVLTF. In nucleotides, the CDR3 is TGTGCCAGTAGTATGGTCGGACAGGGCTCGCCTGGGGCCAACGTCCTGACTTTC.

A single count supports this clone. This rearrangement joins TRBV6-5 to TRBJ1-4, with D tentatively TRBD1 (6 bases). The CDR3 runs 14 residues. V lost 6 bases and J lost 7, with 15 bases in between. CDR1 and CDR2 (germline): MNHEY, SVGAGI. The CDR3 sequence: CASRQQGSLEKLFF. In DNA form, the CDR3 reads TGTGCCAGCAGACAACAGGGTTCACTTGAAAAACTGTTTTTT.

This chain links TRBV9 with TRBJ2-5; D gene unclear. TRBJ2-7 matches the DNA end more closely, so the J call is doubtful. Per the germline V gene, CDR1 is SGDLS and CDR2 is YYNGEE. CDR3 length: 16 residues. The CDR3 loop is CASSVGNSLLNYEQYF. In DNA form, the CDR3 reads TGTGCCAGCAGCGTAGGGAACAGCCTGCTAAACTACGAGCAGTACTTC.

The gene calls are TRBV11-2 and TRBJ1-3; D is undetermined. The V gene's germline CDR1 is SGHAT and CDR2 FQNNGV. The CDR3 contains 12 residues. Trimming took 5 bases from V and 10 from J, leaving 12 bases between them. CDR3 sequence (DNA): TGTGCCAGCAGCCCAAATTATGGGACCATATATTTT. This gives the protein CASSPNYGTIYF.

This clone has more than one count but fewer than ten. The chain combines TRBV30 with TRBJ2-7; perhaps TRBD2 as D (5 bases). Trimming removed 3 bases from V and 2 bases from J, with 20 bases in between. Per the germline V gene, CDR1 is GTSNPN and CDR2 is SVGIG (reference sequence). This CDR3 comprises 16 residues. The CDR3 here is CAWSAPFRTGTYEQYF. The CDR3 DNA reads as TGTGCCTGGAGCGCCCCTTTCCGGACTGGGACCTACGAGCAGTACTTC.

In this sample, this clone turned up once. CDR3 in DNA: TGTGCCAGCAGTTTATTAAAGCCCTACGAGCAGTACTTC. This gives the protein CASSLLKPYEQYF. The rearrangement links TRBV28 to TRBJ2-7; no definite D call. From germline, CDR1 is MDHEN and CDR2 SYDVKM. The CDR3 is made up of 13 amino acids. V dropped 1 base and J dropped 2 bases, with 6 bases sitting between them. Supplemented by reference TRBV28 and TRBJ2-7, the full variable domain reads DVKVTQSSRYLVKRTGEKVFLECVQDMDHENMFWYRQDPGLGLRLIYFSYDVKMKEKGDIPEGYSVSREKKERFSLILESASTNQTSMYLCASSLLKPYEQYFGPGTRLTVT.

This chain joins TRBV4-1 and TRBJ2-7; 16 bases are shared with TRBD2. CDR1 and CDR2 from the germline V gene are MGHRA and YSYEKL. V lost 5 bases and J lost 2; bases outside the gene matches: 9. This CDR3 has 18 residues. CDR3 bases: TGCGCCAGCAGCTCACCGGGACTAGCGGGAGGGCAAACCTACGAGCAGTACTTC. This gives the protein CASSSPGLAGGQTYEQYF.

The rearrangement uses TRBV10-2 and TRBJ2-5; D is perhaps TRBD1 or TRBD2 (6 bases each). The V gene lost 8 bases and the J gene lost 5 bases, with 15 bases spanning the gap. CDR1 is WSHSY and CDR2 is SAAADI in the germline V gene. The CDR3 sequence is 13 residues long. The CDR3 region is CASRRGVGETQYF. The CDR3 coding sequence is TGCGCCAGCCGGAGGGGGGTCGGGGAGACCCAGTACTTC.

The chain recombines TRBV2 with TRBJ2-1, with 7 bases identical to TRBD1. Germline CDR1 and CDR2: SNHLY and FYNNEI. The CDR3 loop spans 14 amino acids. Trimming took 7 bases from V and 1 from J; bases not matched to a gene: 4. CDR3 DNA: TGTGCCAGCACCTGGGGACAGTCCTACAATGAGCAGTTCTTC. Its protein is CASTWGQSYNEQFF.

The CDR3: CASRGQGSYEQYF. In DNA form, the CDR3 reads TGTGCCAGCAGGGGACAGGGCTCCTACGAGCAGTACTTC. V usage is TRBV6-5 and J usage is TRBJ2-7; 9 nucleotides line up with TRBD1. Germline assignment: CDR1 MNHEY and CDR2 SVGAGI. The CDR3 consists of 13 residues. Trimming cost V 6 bases and J 0 bases; bases outside gene matches: 0.

V usage is TRBV19 and J usage is TRBJ2-2, with D hard to call. Germline CDR1 LNHDA, CDR2 SQIVND (reference sequence). V was pared by 4 bases and J by 0 bases, with 15 bases between. The CDR3 totals 17 residues. CDR3 sequence: CASSRLPRAPNTGELFF. The CDR3 nucleotides read TGTGCCAGTAGTAGACTCCCAAGGGCGCCGAACACCGGGGAGCTGTTTTTT.

V usage is TRBV23-1 and J usage is TRBJ1-5; a possible D gene is TRBD1 (6 bases). TRBV23-1 is given ORF status, its function remaining uncertain. CDR3 length equals 16 residues. Trimming took off 6 bases at V and 6 bases at J, with 21 bases between the two ends. The CDR3 DNA is TGCGCCAGCAGGCTTTACAGGGAATGGCAATCTCAGCCCCAGCATTTT. Translated, it gives CASRLYREWQSQPQHF.

The gene calls are TRBV10-3 and TRBJ2-5, with TRBD1 identical over 10 bases. V lost 2 bases to trimming and J lost 12 bases; unmatched junction nucleotides: 6. This CDR3 comprises 13 residues. Germline V gene sequence: CDR1 ENHRY, CDR2 SYGVKD. The CDR3 loop reads CAISERGGQGKYF. DNA for the CDR3: TGTGCCATCAGTGAGAGGGGGGGACAGGGGAAGTACTTC.